This TCR beta chain was captured in a study of blood T cell repertoires in COVID-19. For the study at large: Whether acute or convalescent, the COVID-19 samples came from the United States, Italy and Spain.

This CDR3 has 13 residues. Per the original methods: Estimates of nucleated cell counts were drawn from the amplification of reference gene primers. The method was immunoSEQ multiplex PCR; TCRdb's version includes in-frame clones alone and lacks a portion of them. The V and J calls and clone size are taken from that table; D and trimming were inferred from the DNA. Of a few hundred thousand clones listed, around 89% are singletons. This sequence joins TRBV21-1 and TRBJ1-4. TRBV21-1 is a recognized pseudogene. This receptor was obtained from a man aged 18 to 29 who had recovered from COVID-19. The source material was PBMCs or T cells enriched from blood (not recorded which). CDR3 bases: TGTGCCAGCGGGATACCCGGGAAGGAAAAACTGTTTTTT. This translates into CASGIPGKEKLFF.